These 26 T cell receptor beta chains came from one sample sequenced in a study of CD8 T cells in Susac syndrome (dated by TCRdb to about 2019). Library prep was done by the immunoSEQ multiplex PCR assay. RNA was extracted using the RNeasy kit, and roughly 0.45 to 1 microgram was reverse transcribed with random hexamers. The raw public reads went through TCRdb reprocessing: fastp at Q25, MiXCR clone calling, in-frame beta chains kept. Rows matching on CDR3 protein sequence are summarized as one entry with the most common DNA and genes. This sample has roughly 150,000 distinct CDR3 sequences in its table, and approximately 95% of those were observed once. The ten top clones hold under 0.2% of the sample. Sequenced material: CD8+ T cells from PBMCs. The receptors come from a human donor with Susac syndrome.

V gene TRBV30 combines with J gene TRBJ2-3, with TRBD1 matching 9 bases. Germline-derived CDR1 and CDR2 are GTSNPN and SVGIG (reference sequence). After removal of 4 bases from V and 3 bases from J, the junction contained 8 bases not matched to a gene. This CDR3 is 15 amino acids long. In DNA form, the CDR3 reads TGTGCCTGGACCTTGACAGGGGGTACAACAGATACGCAGTATTTT. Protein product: CAWTLTGGTTDTQYF.

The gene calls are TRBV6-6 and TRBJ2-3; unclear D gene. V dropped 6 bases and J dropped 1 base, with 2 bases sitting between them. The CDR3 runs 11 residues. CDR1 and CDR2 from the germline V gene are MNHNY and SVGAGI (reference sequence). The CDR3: CASRGTDTQYF. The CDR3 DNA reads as TGTGCCAGCAGGGGCACAGATACGCAGTATTTT.

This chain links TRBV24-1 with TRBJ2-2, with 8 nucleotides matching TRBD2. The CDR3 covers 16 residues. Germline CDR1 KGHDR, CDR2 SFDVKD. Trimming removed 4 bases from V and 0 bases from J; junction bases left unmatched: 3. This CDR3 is CATSDLAGTNTGELFF. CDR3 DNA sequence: TGTGCCACCAGTGACTTAGCGGGGACGAACACCGGGGAGCTGTTTTTT.

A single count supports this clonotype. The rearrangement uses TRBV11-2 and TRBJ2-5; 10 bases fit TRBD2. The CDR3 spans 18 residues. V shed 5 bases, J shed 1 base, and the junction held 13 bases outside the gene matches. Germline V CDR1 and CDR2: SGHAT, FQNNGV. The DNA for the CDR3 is TGTGCCAGCAGCCCGGAACCCATAGCGGGAGGCTCCCAAGAGACCCAGTACTTC. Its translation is CASSPEPIAGGSQETQYF.

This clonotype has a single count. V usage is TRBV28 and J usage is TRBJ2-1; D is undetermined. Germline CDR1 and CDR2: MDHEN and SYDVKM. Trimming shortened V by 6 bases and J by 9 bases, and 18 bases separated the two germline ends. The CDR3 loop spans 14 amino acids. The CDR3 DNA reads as TGTGCCAGCAGCCGAGTGGAAGTTTGGGGTGAGCAGTTCTTC. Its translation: CASSRVEVWGEQFF.

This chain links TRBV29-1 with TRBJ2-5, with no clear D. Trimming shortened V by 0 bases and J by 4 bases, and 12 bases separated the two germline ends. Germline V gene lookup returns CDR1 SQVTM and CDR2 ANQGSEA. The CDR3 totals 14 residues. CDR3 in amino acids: CSVEEGRVRETQYF. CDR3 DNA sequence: TGCAGCGTTGAAGAGGGCCGGGTACGAGAGACCCAGTACTTC. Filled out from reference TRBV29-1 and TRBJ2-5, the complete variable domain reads SAVISQKPSRDICQRGTSLTIQCQVDSQVTMMFWYRQQPGQSLTLIATANQGSEATYESGFVIDKFPISRPNLTFSTLTVSNMSPEDSSIYLCSVEEGRVRETQYFGPGTRLLVL.

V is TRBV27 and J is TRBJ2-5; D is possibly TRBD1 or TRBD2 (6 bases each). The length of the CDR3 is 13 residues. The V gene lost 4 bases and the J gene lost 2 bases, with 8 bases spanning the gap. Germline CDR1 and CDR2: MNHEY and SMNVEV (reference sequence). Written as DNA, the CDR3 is TGTGCCAGCAGTTCGGGGGCTCAAGAGACCCAGTACTTC. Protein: CASSSGAQETQYF.

CDR3 nucleotide sequence: TGTGCCACCGTCCGGGGGACCGGAGCAGGGGGCTATATTAATGAAAAACTGTTTTTT. It encodes CATVRGTGAGGYINEKLFF. The chain combines TRBV15 with TRBJ1-4, with 8 bases aligning to TRBD1. Unmatched junction bases numbered 21, after V lost 8 bases and J lost 4 bases. The length of the CDR3 is 19 residues. The germline V gene has CDR1 LNHNV and CDR2 YYDKDF (reference sequence).

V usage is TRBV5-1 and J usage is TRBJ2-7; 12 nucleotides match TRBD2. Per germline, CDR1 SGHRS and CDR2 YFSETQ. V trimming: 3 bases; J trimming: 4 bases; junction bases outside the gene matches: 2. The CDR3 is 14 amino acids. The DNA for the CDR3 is TGCGCCAGCAGCTGGACTAGCGGGACGTACGAGCAGTACTTC. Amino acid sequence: CASSWTSGTYEQYF.

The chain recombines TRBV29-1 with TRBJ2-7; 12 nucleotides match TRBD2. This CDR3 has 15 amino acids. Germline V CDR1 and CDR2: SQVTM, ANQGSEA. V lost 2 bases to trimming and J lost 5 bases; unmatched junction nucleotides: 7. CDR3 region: CSVEPSGRGRNEQYF. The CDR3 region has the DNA TGCAGCGTTGAACCTAGCGGGAGGGGTAGGAACGAGCAGTACTTC.

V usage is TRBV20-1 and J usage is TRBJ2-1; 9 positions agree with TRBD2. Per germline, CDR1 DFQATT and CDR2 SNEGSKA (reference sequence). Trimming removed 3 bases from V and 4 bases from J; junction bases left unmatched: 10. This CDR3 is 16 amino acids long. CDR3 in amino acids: CSASEASGTIYNEQFF. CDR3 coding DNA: TGCAGTGCTAGTGAGGCTAGCGGGACGATTTACAATGAGCAGTTCTTC.

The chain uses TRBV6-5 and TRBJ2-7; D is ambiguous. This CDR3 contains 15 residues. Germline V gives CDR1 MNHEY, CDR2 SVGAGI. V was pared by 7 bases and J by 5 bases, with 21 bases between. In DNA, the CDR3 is TGTGCCAGCACCCCCTGGGCGTCGAACCGGGACGAGCAGTACTTC. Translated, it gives CASTPWASNRDEQYF.

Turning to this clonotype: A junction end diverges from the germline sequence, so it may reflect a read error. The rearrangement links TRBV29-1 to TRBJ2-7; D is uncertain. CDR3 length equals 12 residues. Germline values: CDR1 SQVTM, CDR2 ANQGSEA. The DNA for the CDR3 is TGCAGCGCTGAAGGTGGGTCCTACGAGCAGTACTTC. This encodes CSAEGGSYEQYF.

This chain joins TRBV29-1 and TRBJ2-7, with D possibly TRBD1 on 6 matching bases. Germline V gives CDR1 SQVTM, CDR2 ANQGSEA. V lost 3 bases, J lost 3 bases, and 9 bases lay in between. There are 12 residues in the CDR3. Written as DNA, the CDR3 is TGCAGCGTTGATAAGGGGGACTACGAGCAGTACTTC. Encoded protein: CSVDKGDYEQYF.

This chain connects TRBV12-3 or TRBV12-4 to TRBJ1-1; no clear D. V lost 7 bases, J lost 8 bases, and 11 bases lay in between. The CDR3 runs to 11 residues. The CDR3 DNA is TGTGCCAGCACCCCCCTTGGGGAAGCTTTCTTT. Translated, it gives CASTPLGEAFF.

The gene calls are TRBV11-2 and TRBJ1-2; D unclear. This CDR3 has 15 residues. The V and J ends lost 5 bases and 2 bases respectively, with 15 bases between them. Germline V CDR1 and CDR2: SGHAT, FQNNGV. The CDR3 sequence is CASSVYDTPNYGYTF. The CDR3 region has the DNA TGTGCCAGCAGCGTATATGACACGCCAAACTATGGCTACACCTTC.

The CDR3 sequence is CAISEFGQNTEAFF. DNA of the CDR3: TGTGCCATCAGTGAGTTTGGGCAGAACACTGAAGCTTTCTTT. This sequence joins TRBV10-3 and TRBJ1-1; D is ambiguous. CDR1 is ENHRY and CDR2 is SYGVKD in the germline V gene. The V end was cut by 1 base, the J end by 1 base, with 7 bases between. The CDR3 sequence is 14 residues long.

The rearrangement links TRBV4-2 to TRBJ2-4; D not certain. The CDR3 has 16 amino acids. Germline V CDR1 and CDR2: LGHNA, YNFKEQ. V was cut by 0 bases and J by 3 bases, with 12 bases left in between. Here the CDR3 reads CASSQEAVVDKNIQYF. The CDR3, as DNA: TGTGCCAGCAGCCAAGAGGCAGTGGTTGACAAAAACATTCAGTACTTC.

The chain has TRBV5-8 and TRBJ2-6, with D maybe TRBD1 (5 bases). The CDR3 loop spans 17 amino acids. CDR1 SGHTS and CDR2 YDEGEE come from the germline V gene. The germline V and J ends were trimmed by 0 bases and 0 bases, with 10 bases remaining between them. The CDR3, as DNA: TGTGCCAGCAGCTTGGGGCAGGACATCTCTGGGGCCAACGTCCTGACTTTC. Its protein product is CASSLGQDISGANVLTF.

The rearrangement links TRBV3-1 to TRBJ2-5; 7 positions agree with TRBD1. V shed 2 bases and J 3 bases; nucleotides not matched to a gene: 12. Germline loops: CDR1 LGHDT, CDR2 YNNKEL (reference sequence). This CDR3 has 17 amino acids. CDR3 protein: CASSQQTVGDREETQYF. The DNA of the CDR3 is TGTGCCAGCAGCCAACAAACAGTGGGGGACAGAGAAGAGACCCAGTACTTC.

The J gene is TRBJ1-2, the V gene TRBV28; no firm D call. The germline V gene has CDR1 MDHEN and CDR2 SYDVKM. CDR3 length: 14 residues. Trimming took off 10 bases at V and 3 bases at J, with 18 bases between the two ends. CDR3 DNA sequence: TGTGCCACCGAAGGGCAGGATGGTTACTATGGCTACACCTTC. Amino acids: CATEGQDGYYGYTF.

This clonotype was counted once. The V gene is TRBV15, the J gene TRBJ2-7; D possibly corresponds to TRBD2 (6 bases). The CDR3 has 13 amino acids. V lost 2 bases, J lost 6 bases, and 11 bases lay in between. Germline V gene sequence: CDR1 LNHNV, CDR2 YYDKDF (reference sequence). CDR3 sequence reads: CATSRSGDSEQYF. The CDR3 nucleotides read TGTGCCACCAGCAGATCGGGGGACTCCGAGCAGTACTTC.

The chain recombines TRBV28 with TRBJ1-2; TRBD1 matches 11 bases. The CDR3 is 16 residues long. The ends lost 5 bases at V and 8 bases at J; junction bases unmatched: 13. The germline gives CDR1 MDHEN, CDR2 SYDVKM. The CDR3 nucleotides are TGTGCCAGCAGTCTCGGCTTGGGACAGGGGGTTTGGGGCTACACCTTC. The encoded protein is CASSLGLGQGVWGYTF.

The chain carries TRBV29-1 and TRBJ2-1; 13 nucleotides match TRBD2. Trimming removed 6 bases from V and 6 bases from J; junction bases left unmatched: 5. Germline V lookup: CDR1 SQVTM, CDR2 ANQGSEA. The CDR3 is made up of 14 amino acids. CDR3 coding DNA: TGCAGCGTGGCACTAGCGGGAGGGCCCAATGAGCAGTTCTTC. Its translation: CSVALAGGPNEQFF.

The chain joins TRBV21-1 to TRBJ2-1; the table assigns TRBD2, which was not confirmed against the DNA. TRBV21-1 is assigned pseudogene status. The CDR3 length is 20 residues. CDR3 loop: CASSKFRGSGREGKNNEQFF. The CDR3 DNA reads TGTGCCAGCAGCAAATTCCGGGGGAGTGGGCGGGAGGGGAAGAACAATGAGCAGTTCTTC.

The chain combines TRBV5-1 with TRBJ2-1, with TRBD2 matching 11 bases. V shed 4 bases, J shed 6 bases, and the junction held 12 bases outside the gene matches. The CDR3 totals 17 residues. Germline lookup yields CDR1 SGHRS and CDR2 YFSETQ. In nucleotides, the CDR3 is TGCGCCAGCAGCCCTCTCAATAGCGGGAGGGCTACCAATGAGCAGTTCTTC. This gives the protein CASSPLNSGRATNEQFF.